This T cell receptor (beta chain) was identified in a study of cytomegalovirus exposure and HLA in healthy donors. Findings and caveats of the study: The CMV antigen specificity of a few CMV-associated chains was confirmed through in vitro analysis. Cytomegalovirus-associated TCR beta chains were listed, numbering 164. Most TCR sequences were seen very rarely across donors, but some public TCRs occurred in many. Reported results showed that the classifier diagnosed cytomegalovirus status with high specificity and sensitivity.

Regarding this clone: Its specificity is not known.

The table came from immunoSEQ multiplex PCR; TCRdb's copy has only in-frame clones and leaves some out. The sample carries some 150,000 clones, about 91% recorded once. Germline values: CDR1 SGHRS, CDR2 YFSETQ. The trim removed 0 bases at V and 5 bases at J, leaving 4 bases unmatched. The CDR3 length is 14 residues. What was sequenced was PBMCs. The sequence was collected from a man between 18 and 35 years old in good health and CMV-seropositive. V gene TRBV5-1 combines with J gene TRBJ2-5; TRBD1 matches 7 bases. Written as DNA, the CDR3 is TGCGCCAGCAGCTTGGCCGGGACAGAGGAGACCCAGTACTTC. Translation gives CASSLAGTEETQYF.